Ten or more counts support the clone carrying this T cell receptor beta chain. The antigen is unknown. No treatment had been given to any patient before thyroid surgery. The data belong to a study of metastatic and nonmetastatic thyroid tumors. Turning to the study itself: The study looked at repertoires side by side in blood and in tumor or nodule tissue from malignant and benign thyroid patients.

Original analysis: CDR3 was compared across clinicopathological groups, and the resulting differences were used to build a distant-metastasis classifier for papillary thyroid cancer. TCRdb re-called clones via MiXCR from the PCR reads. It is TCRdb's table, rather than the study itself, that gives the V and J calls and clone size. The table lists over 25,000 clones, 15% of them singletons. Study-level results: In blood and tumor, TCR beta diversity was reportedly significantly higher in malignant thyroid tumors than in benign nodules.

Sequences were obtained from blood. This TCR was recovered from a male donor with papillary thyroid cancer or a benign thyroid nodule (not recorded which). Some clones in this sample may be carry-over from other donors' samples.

The CDR3 here is CASREQDYEQYF. In nucleotides, the CDR3 is TGCGCCAGCAGGGAACAGGACTACGAGCAGTACTTC. The gene calls are TRBV5-1 and TRBJ2-7; D perhaps matches TRBD1 (5 bases). The CDR3 totals 12 residues. Looked up from germline, CDR1 is SGHRS and CDR2 is YFSETQ. V was pared by 5 bases and J by 3 bases, with 9 bases between.